Here is one TCR beta chain with its context. Original methodology: Reference gene primer amplification yielded estimated nucleated cell counts. This table comes from immunoSEQ multiplex PCR, and its TCRdb copy is limited to in-frame clones, with some not included. That table supplies the V and J calls and clone size; D and trimming were determined from the DNA. The sample holds roughly 250,000 clones; 80% to 95% are singletons and the top ten take over 0.8%. Seattle cases were enrolled at active infection and followed longitudinally. The germline V gene has CDR1 MGHDK and CDR2 SYGVNS. This CDR3 region has 14 residues. With 6 bases clipped from V and 4 bases from J, the junction kept 5 bases outside the gene matches. The entry originates in a study of blood T cell repertoires in COVID-19. The overall study: The study drew acute and convalescent COVID-19 samples from the United States, Italy and Spain. From T cells, B-cell-depleted T cells, or PBMCs came the material, which was cDNA or gDNA.

The sequenced sample was peripheral blood. The receptor was isolated from a man between 25 and 39 years old with COVID-19, enrolled during active disease. The chain recombines TRBV25-1 with TRBJ1-3; 8 nucleotides line up with TRBD1. The CDR3 here is CASSPTGDGNTIYF. CDR3 bases: TGTGCCAGCAGCCCGACAGGGGACGGAAACACCATATATTTT.